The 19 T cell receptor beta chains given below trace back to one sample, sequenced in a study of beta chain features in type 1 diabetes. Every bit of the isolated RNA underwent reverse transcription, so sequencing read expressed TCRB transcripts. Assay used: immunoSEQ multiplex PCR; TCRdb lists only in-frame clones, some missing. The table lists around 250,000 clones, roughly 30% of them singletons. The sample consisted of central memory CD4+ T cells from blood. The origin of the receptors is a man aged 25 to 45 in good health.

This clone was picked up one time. The CDR3 sequence: CASSYRDSGSYEQYF. The CDR3 DNA reads as TGTGCCAGCAGTTACAGGGACAGTGGCTCCTACGAGCAGTACTTC. The chain uses TRBV6-5 and TRBJ2-7, with 7 bases that match TRBD1. The V segment lost 2 bases and the J segment 0 bases; nucleotides outside the gene matches: 4. The V gene's germline CDR1 is MNHEY and CDR2 SVGAGI. The CDR3 sequence is 15 residues long.

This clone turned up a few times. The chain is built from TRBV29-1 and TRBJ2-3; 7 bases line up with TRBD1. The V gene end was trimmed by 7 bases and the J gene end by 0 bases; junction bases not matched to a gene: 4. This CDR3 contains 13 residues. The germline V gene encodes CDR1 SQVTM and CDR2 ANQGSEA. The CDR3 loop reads CSDQGVSTDTQYF. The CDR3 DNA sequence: TGCAGCGACCAGGGGGTTAGCACAGATACGCAGTATTTT.

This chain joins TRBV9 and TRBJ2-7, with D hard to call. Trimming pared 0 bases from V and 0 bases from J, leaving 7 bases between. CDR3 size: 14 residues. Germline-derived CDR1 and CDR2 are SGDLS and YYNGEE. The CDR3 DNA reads TGTGCCAGCAGCGTAGGCGTCGACTCCTACGAGCAGTACTTC. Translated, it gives CASSVGVDSYEQYF. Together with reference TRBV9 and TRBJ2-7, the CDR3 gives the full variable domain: DSGVTQTPKHLITATGQRVTLRCSPRSGDLSVYWYQQSLDQGLQFLIQYYNGEERAKGNILERFSAQQFPDLHSELNLSSLELGDSALYFCASSVGVDSYEQYFGPGTRLTVT.

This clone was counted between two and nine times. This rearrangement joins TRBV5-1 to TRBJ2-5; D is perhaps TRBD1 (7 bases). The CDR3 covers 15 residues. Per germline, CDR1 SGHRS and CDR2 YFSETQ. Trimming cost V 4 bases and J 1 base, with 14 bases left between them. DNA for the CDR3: TGCGCCAGCAGCGATCAGGGGGGCGCCCAAGAGACCCAGTACTTC. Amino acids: CASSDQGGAQETQYF.

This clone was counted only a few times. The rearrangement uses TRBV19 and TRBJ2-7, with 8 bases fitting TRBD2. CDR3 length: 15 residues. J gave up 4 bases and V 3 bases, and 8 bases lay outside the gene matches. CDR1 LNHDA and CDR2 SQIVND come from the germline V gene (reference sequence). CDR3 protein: CASSIGGSGMYEQYF. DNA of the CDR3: TGTGCCAGTAGTATTGGTGGTAGCGGGATGTACGAGCAGTACTTC.

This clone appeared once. CDR3: CASSQRTSGHSYEQYF. The DNA of the CDR3 is TGTGCCAGCAGCCAGCGGACTAGCGGGCACTCCTACGAGCAGTACTTC. This chain joins TRBV7-2 and TRBJ2-7; 11 bases map to TRBD2. Germline V gene lookup returns CDR1 SGHTA and CDR2 FQGNSA. Trimming removed 5 bases from V and 0 bases from J; junction bases left unmatched: 6. This CDR3 has 16 amino acids.

The CDR3 DNA sequence: TGCAGCGTTGTCCTGGGGACCTCTCAAGAGACCCAGTACTTC. It encodes CSVVLGTSQETQYF. The genes are TRBV29-1 and TRBJ2-5; possibly TRBD1 or TRBD2 for D (5 bases each). The CDR3 is 14 residues long. The germline CDR1 and CDR2 sequences are SQVTM and ANQGSEA. V gave up 4 bases and J gave up 2 bases, with 14 bases separating them.

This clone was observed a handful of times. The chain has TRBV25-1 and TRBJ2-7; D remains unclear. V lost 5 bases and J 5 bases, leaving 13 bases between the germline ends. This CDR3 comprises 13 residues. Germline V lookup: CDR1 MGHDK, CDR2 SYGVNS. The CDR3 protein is CASSLPPVDEQYF. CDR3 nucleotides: TGTGCCAGCAGTCTCCCGCCGGTAGACGAGCAGTACTTC.

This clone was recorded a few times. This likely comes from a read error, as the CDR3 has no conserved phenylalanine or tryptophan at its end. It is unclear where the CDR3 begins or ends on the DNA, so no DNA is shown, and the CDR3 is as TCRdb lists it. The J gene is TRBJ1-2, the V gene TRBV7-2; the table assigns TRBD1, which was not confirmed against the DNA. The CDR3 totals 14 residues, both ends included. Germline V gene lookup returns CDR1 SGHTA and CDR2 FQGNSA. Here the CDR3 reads CASSSAGTGGPVSL.

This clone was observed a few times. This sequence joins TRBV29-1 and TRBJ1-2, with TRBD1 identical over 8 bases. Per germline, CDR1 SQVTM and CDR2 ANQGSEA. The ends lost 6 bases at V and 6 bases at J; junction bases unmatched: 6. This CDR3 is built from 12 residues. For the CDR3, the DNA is TGCAGCGTGACAGGGGTAGATCATGGCTACACCTTC. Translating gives CSVTGVDHGYTF.

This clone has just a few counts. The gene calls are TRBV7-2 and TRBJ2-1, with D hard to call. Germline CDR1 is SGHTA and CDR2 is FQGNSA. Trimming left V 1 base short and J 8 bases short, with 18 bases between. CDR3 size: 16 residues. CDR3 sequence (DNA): TGTGCCAGCAGCTTAGGGTCGAGCGCTGGAGTCTATGAGCAGTTCTTC. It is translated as CASSLGSSAGVYEQFF.

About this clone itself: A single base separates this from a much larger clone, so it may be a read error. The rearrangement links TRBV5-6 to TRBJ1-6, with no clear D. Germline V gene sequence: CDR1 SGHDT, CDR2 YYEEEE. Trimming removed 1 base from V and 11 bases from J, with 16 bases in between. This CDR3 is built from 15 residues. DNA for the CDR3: TGTGCCAGCAGCTTGTTATCAGCTAAAGGAGCACCCCTCCACTTT. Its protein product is CASSLLSAKGAPLHF.

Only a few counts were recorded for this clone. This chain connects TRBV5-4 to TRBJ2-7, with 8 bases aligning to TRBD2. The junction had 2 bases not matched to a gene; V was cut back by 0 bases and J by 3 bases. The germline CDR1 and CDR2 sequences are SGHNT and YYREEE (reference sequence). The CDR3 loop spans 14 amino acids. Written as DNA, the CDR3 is TGTGCCAGCAGCTTGGGCGGGGGGAACTACGAGCAGTACTTC. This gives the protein CASSLGGGNYEQYF.

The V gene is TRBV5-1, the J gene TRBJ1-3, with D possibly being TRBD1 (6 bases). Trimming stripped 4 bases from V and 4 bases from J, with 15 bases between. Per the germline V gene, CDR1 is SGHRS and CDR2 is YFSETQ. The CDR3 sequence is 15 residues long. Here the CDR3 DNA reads TGCGCCAGCAGCGACGACACCGGGGGCGGAAACACCATATATTTT. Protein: CASSDDTGGGNTIYF.

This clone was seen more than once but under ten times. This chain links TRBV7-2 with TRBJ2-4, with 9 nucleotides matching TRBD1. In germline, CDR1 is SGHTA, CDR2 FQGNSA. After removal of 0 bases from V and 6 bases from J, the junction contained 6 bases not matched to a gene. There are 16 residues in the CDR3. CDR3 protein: CASSLAQGAVGNIQYF. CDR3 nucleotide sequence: TGTGCCAGCAGCTTAGCACAGGGGGCAGTAGGAAACATTCAGTACTTC.

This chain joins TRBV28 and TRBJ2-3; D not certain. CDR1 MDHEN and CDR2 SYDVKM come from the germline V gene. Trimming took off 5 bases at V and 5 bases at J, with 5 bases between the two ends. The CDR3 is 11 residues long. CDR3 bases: TGTGCCAGCAGTGGAATAGATACGCAGTATTTT. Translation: CASSGIDTQYF.

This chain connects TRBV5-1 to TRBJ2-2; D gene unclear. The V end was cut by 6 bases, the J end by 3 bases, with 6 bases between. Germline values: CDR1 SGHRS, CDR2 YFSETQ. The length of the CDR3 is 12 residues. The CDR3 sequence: CASTYDTGELFF. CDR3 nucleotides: TGCGCCAGCACCTATGACACCGGGGAGCTGTTTTTT.

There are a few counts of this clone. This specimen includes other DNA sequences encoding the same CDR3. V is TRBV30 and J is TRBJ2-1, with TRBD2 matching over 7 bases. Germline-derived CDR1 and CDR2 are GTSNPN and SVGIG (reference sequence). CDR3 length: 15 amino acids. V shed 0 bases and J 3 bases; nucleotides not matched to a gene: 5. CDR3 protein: CAWSVLGGSYNEQFF. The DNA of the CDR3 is TGTGCCTGGAGTGTACTGGGCGGGAGCTACAATGAGCAGTTCTTC. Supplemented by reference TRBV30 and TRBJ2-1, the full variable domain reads SQTIHQWPATLVQPVGSPLSLECTVEGTSNPNLYWYRQAAGRGLQLLFYSVGIGQISSEVPQNLSASRPQDRQFILSSKKLLLSDSGFYLCAWSVLGGSYNEQFFGPGTRLTVL.

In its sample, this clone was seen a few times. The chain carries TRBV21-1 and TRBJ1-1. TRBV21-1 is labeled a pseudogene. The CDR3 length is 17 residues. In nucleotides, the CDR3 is TGTGCCAGCAGCAAAGGGGGAAGGTTCGCCCTCTACACTGAAGCTTTCTTT. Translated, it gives CASSKGGRFALYTEAFF.